Below, one TCR beta chain is given with its context. No antigen is known for it. RNA was extracted with the RNeasy kit, and a quantity of roughly 0.45 to 1 ug was reverse transcribed using random hexamers. The TCR beta CDR3 was amplified by immunoSEQ multiplex PCR across 54 Vbeta, 13 Jbeta. TCRdb fed the immunoSEQ multiplex PCR reads into MiXCR, producing one record per CDR3 protein. The sample has about 130,000 distinct CDR3 sequences, around 96% seen once. The record originates from a study of CD8 T cells in Susac syndrome. This CDR3 is 15 amino acids long. J was trimmed by 4 bases and V by 5 bases; bases with no gene match: 7. Germline values: CDR1 LNHDA, CDR2 SQIVND (reference sequence). Sequencing of TCR beta was undertaken in CD8+ and CD4+ T cells derived from blood. TEMRA cells were FACS-enriched, unlike CD8+ and CD4+ T cells, which were negatively isolated. Study results and limitations: The TCR sequencing and HLA analysis in the study involved a relatively small number of individuals, as the study acknowledged.

The chain combines TRBV19 with TRBJ1-2; 10 positions match TRBD1. Specimen: CD4+ T cells from PBMCs. The receptor was derived from a human donor in good health. The CDR3 bases are TGTGCCAGTAGTCGACAGGGGGCGAGCGGCTATGGCTACACCTTC. Translation gives CASSRQGASGYGYTF.